A single sample is the source of the 22 T cell receptor beta chains below, sequenced in a study of cytomegalovirus exposure and HLA in healthy donors. PCR employed 60 Vbeta and 13 Jbeta primers. Data came from immunoSEQ multiplex PCR; TCRdb stores just in-frame clones and leaves some out. The data show more than 95,000 clones, roughly 72% seen once. The sample was PBMCs. These receptors came from a woman aged 18-30 years in good health and CMV-seropositive.

A few counts support this clone. The rearrangement uses TRBV5-1 and TRBJ2-3; 12 positions agree with TRBD2. V gave up 0 bases and J gave up 1 base; unmatched junction bases: 3. This CDR3 spans 17 amino acids. Germline assignment: CDR1 SGHRS and CDR2 YFSETQ. The DNA for the CDR3 is TGCGCCAGCAGCTTGGGGGCTAGCGGGAGGGGCACAGATACGCAGTATTTT. This encodes CASSLGASGRGTDTQYF.

This chain connects TRBV6-1 to TRBJ2-5; a weak D match, TRBD2 (6 bases). Between the trimmed V and J ends, which lost 1 base and 3 bases, there was a span of 6 bases. CDR3 length: 13 residues. Germline CDR1 MNHNS, CDR2 SASEGT. The CDR3 region has the DNA TGTGCCAGCAGTGAAGTAGCGGAAGAGACCCAGTACTTC. As protein: CASSEVAEETQYF.

J is TRBJ1-3 and V is TRBV12-5; the match to TRBD1 covers 9 bases. Germline loops: CDR1 LGHNT, CDR2 FRNRAP. V shed 6 bases, J shed 0 bases, and the junction held 12 bases outside the gene matches. CDR3 length equals 18 residues. The CDR3 coding sequence is TGTGCTAGTGGACTCGACAGGGGGTGGGAGTACTCTGGAAACACCATATATTTT. As protein: CASGLDRGWEYSGNTIYF.

This chain joins TRBV10-3 and TRBJ2-7; a possible D gene is TRBD1 (6 bases). V lost 6 bases to trimming and J lost 6 bases, with 18 bases between them. This CDR3 contains 14 residues. Germline CDR1 is ENHRY and CDR2 is SYGVKD. DNA for the CDR3: TGTGCCATCAGCCCCAGGGGAGACGAGGCCGAGCAGTACTTC. As protein: CAISPRGDEAEQYF.

The chain couples TRBV4-1 to TRBJ1-1, with 8 bases fitting TRBD1. The CDR3 loop spans 18 amino acids. CDR1 and CDR2 from the germline V gene are MGHRA and YSYEKL. Trimming at V came to 5 bases and at J to 0 bases, leaving 14 bases not matched to a gene. CDR3 sequence: CASSGRVGQGNMNTEAFF. CDR3 nucleotide sequence: TGCGCCAGCAGCGGTCGAGTAGGACAGGGAAACATGAACACTGAAGCTTTCTTT.

The V and J genes are TRBV2 and TRBJ1-6, with TRBD1 as a possible D gene (6 bases). This CDR3 has 14 amino acids. The germline gives CDR1 SNHLY, CDR2 FYNNEI. The V and J ends lost 4 bases and 8 bases respectively, with 12 bases between them. The chain's CDR3 is CASSGFYRDSPLHF. In DNA form, the CDR3 reads TGTGCCAGCAGTGGGTTCTACAGGGATTCACCCCTCCACTTT.

The J gene is TRBJ2-5, the V gene TRBV10-2; D is possibly TRBD1 (6 bases). The CDR3 consists of 14 residues. V lost 10 bases, J lost 7 bases, and 22 bases lay in between. The germline V gene encodes CDR1 WSHSY and CDR2 SAAADI. CDR3 nucleotides: TGCGCCACCAGCCCGAACCCAGGGGCAGGGACCCAGTACTTC. Protein: CATSPNPGAGTQYF.

The rearrangement uses TRBV2 and TRBJ2-2, with no clear D. The length of the CDR3 is 13 residues. V gave up 3 bases and J gave up 1 base, with 3 bases separating them. CDR1 is SNHLY, CDR2 FYNNEI, per germline. The CDR3 loop reads CASSDGNTGELFF. CDR3 in DNA: TGTGCCAGCAGTGACGGGAACACCGGGGAGCTGTTTTTT.

This clone was picked up a small number of times. V is TRBV27 and J is TRBJ2-7; 9 nucleotides agree with TRBD1. Trimming at V came to 5 bases and at J to 7 bases, leaving 15 bases not matched to a gene. Germline CDR1 MNHEY, CDR2 SMNVEV (reference sequence). CDR3 length equals 16 residues. CDR3: CASSDAGTGLVFEQYF. In nucleotides, the CDR3 is TGTGCCAGCAGTGACGCCGGGACAGGGTTAGTTTTTGAGCAGTACTTC.

This rearrangement joins TRBV11-3 to TRBJ1-1; the D is unclear. CDR1 and CDR2 (germline): SGHNT, YENEEA. V shed 1 base and J shed 0 bases, with 15 bases lying between them. This CDR3 has 17 amino acids. DNA for the CDR3: TGTGCCAGCAGCTTAGGTGTAAGGAGGGAAATGAACACTGAAGCTTTCTTT. It is translated as CASSLGVRREMNTEAFF.

This chain connects TRBV5-1 to TRBJ2-1; 9 bases line up with TRBD2. The germline V gene encodes CDR1 SGHRS and CDR2 YFSETQ. The CDR3 sequence is 16 residues long. V lost 0 bases and J lost 4; bases outside the gene matches: 5. CDR3 nucleotides: TGCGCCAGCAGCTTGGCCGGGCTAGCGGGGTACAATGAGCAGTTCTTC. It is translated as CASSLAGLAGYNEQFF.

This clone was detected only a few times. The CDR3: CASSIGAGRQFF. DNA of the CDR3: TGTGCCAGTAGTATAGGAGCGGGAAGGCAGTTCTTC. The chain employs TRBV19 and TRBJ2-1; 7 nucleotides line up with TRBD2. Per the germline V gene, CDR1 is LNHDA and CDR2 is SQIVND (reference sequence). The CDR3 is 12 residues long. V gave up 1 base and J gave up 12 bases; unmatched junction bases: 3. Variable domain in full (rest from reference TRBV19 and TRBJ2-1): DGGITQSPKYLFRKEGQNVTLSCEQNLNHDAMYWYRQDPGQGLRLIYYSQIVNDFQKGDIAEGYSVSREKKESFPLTVTSAQKNPTAFYLCASSIGAGRQFFGPGTRLTVL.

The chain has TRBV6-5 and TRBJ2-7; D perhaps matches TRBD2 (6 bases). The CDR3 has 15 amino acids. Trimming removed 4 bases from V and 2 bases from J, with 15 bases in between. The germline V gene has CDR1 MNHEY and CDR2 SVGAGI. In nucleotides, the CDR3 is TGTGCCAGCAGTTTTTTGACTAGAGTCGCCTACGAGCAGTACTTC. The encoded protein is CASSFLTRVAYEQYF.

The genes are TRBV5-4 and TRBJ1-1; perhaps TRBD1 as D (5 bases). V was pared by 5 bases and J by 1 base, with 9 bases between. Germline V CDR1 and CDR2: SGHNT, YYREEE (reference sequence). The CDR3 sequence is 13 residues long. In nucleotides, the CDR3 is TGTGCCAGCAGGGGGCTTCAGAACACTGAAGCTTTCTTT. Residues: CASRGLQNTEAFF.

The rearrangement uses TRBV7-9 and TRBJ1-1, with 7 bases aligning to TRBD1. Germline V lookup: CDR1 SEHNR, CDR2 FQNEAQ (reference sequence). J was trimmed by 1 base and V by 6 bases; bases with no gene match: 11. This CDR3 is 16 amino acids long. CDR3 nucleotide sequence: TGTGCCAGCAGGGAGACAGGGCCAGTAGGGAACACTGAAGCTTTCTTT. Translating gives CASRETGPVGNTEAFF.

This chain uses TRBV28 with TRBJ2-5; D is unresolved. Looked up from germline, CDR1 is MDHEN and CDR2 is SYDVKM. Trimming left V 8 bases short and J 0 bases short, with 13 bases between. This CDR3 contains 14 residues. The CDR3 bases are TGTGCCAGCGAATTTCTCCGGGACCAAGAGACCCAGTACTTC. This translates into CASEFLRDQETQYF. Variable domain in full (rest from reference TRBV28 and TRBJ2-5): DVKVTQSSRYLVKRTGEKVFLECVQDMDHENMFWYRQDPGLGLRLIYFSYDVKMKEKGDIPEGYSVSREKKERFSLILESASTNQTSMYLCASEFLRDQETQYFGPGTRLLVL.

A single count supports this clone. The rearrangement joins TRBV2 to TRBJ2-1; D unclear. The V end lost 3 bases, the J end lost 5 bases, and 2 bases lay between the germline ends. This CDR3 spans 11 amino acids. CDR1 and CDR2 (germline): SNHLY, FYNNEI. The CDR3: CASSDNNEQFF. CDR3 DNA sequence: TGTGCCAGCAGTGACAACAATGAGCAGTTCTTC.

The chain links TRBV13 to TRBJ2-5; 9 positions agree with TRBD1. The germline V gene encodes CDR1 PRHDT and CDR2 FYEKMQ (reference sequence). CDR3 length: 16 amino acids. V lost 0 bases, J lost 3 bases, and 5 bases stayed unmatched. This CDR3 reads CASSLGGRQGEETQYF. The CDR3 coding sequence is TGTGCCAGCAGCTTAGGTGGCCGACAGGGGGAAGAGACCCAGTACTTC.

The chain links TRBV27 to TRBJ2-1; the D is unclear. V was cut by 6 bases and J by 0 bases, with 15 bases left in between. The CDR3 runs 16 residues. Germline CDR1 MNHEY, CDR2 SMNVEV (reference sequence). CDR3 nucleotide sequence: TGTGCCAGCAGCACCTATACCCCTGGCTCCTACAATGAGCAGTTCTTC. Translation: CASSTYTPGSYNEQFF.

The gene calls are TRBV10-2 and TRBJ1-5; tentative D call: TRBD1 (6 bases). Germline V gene sequence: CDR1 WSHSY, CDR2 SAAADI. The CDR3 extends over 16 amino acids. The V and J ends lost 6 bases and 1 base respectively, with 16 bases between them. CDR3 coding DNA: TGCGCCAGCAGCGCTCGGACAGAGTCAAGCAATCAGCCCCAGCATTTT. Translating it yields CASSARTESSNQPQHF.

The genes are TRBV2 and TRBJ1-4; perhaps TRBD1 as D (5 bases). Germline V gene sequence: CDR1 SNHLY, CDR2 FYNNEI. CDR3 length: 17 amino acids. The V end was cut by 3 bases, the J end by 0 bases, with 14 bases between. CDR3 residues: CASSDSTPRATNEKLFF. As DNA, the CDR3 is TGTGCCAGCAGTGATAGTACACCCAGGGCAACTAATGAAAAACTGTTTTTT.

The chain uses TRBV7-2 and TRBJ2-7; 9 positions match TRBD2. The ends lost 2 bases at V and 3 bases at J; junction bases unmatched: 2. The CDR3 runs 14 residues. Germline V gives CDR1 SGHTA, CDR2 FQGNSA. In DNA form, the CDR3 reads TGTGCCAGCAGCTTATCTAGCGGGGACTACGAGCAGTACTTC. It yields the protein CASSLSSGDYEQYF.